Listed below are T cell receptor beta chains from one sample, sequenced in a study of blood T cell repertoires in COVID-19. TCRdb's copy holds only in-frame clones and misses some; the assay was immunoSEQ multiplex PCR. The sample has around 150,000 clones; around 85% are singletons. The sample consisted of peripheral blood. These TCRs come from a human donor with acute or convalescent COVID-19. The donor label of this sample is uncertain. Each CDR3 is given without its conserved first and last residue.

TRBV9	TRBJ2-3	ASSVGPSVSTDTQY
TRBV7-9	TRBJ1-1	ASSPDSLNTEAF
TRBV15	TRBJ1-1	ATSREGTGASVVPNTEAF
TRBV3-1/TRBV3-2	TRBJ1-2	ASSDDRKDYGYT
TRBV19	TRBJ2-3	ACWGVGGGEDTQY
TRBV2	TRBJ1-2	ASREGQVYGYT
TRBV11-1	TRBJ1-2	ASSLTDYGYT
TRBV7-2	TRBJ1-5	ASSLDHSNQPQH
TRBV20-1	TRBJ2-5	SLRWGQTQY
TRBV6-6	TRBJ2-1	ASSATGLRSYNEQF
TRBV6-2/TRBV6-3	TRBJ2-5	ASSFARETQY
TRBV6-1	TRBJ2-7	ASSEDREYEQY
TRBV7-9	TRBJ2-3	ASSLAGGPTDTQY
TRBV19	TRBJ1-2	ASNTRAQGWYGYT
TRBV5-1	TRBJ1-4	ASSLTGEKLF
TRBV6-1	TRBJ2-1	ASSEPWGVAGSSYNEQF
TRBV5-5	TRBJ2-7	ASSLNRGLSYEQY
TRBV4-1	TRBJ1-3	ASSQDGTGFSGNTIY
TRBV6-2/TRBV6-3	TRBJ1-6	ASSYRGTGILPLH
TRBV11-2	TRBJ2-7	ASSLSGYEQY
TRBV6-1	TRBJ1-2	ASSEAGTAGNYGYT
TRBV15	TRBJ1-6	ATSREPRQGGSPLH
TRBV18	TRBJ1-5	ASSLRAGGHQPQH
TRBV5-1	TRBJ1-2	ASRDFKNYGYT
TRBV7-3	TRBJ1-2	ASSPRGYETDGYT
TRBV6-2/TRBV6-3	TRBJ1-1	ASSQKTGAINTEAF
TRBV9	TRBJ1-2	ASSGRGDSSNYGYT